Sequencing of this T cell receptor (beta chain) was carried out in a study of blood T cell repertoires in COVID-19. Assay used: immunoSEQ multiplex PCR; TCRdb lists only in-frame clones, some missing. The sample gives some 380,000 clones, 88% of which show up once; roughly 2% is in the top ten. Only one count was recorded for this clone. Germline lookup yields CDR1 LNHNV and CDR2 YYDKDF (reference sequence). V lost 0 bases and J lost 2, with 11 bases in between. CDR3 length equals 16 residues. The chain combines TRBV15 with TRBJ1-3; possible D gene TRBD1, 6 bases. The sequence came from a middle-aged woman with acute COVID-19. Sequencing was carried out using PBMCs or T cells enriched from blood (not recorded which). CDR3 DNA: TGTGCCACCAGCAGAGAGCGACAGGCCGCTGGAAACACCATATATTTT. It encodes CATSRERQAAGNTIYF. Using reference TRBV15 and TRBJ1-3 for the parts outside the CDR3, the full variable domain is DAMVIQNPRYQVTQFGKPVTLSCSQTLNHNVMYWYQQKSSQAPKLLFHYYDKDFNNEADTPDNFQSRRPNTSFCFLDIRSPGLGDTAMYLCATSRERQAAGNTIYFGEGSWLTVV.